This T cell receptor (beta chain) stems from a study of blood T cells in healthy people across ages. About this clonotype itself: Its antigen is undetermined.

Each donor had around 9.2 milliliters of peripheral blood drawn. A minimum of 5 micrograms of total RNA was extracted per sample. Study-wide points: As age increased, TCR beta diversity per million T cells fell in a roughly linear fashion. It was not known whether donors were CMV positive (a possible confounder of expanded clonotype changes).

Primers used in a second PCR of about 7 to 11 cycles were a sample-barcoded 5' primer and a J-beta primer mix. TCRdb reanalysed the 5' RACE reads using MiXCR and keeps one entry per CDR3 protein. This table has around 900,000 distinct CDR3 sequences, roughly 51% appearing once. The CDR3 contains 15 residues. V gave up 5 bases and J gave up 3 bases, with 16 bases separating them. The germline V gene encodes CDR1 MNHEY and CDR2 SVGAGI. The sequence came from a woman in her fifties or sixties in good health. Sequenced sample: blood. The chain uses TRBV6-5 and TRBJ1-2; D is unclear. The CDR3: CASSRLSDVDYGYTF. The CDR3 bases are TGTGCCAGCAGTCGCCTCAGTGATGTAGACTATGGCTACACCTTC.